This T cell receptor (beta chain) was documented in a study of shared clonotypes between healthy human individuals. Germline CDR1 SGHTA, CDR2 FQGNSA. The length of the CDR3 is 18 residues. Assay: immunoSEQ multiplex PCR; the TCRdb copy retains only in-frame clones and omits some. This table has 190,000 or so clones, 85% to 95% appearing once. Sequencing was carried out using naive CD4+ T cells sorted from blood. Indicated subset: CD45RA+ positively selected. The origin of this receptor is a woman aged 30 to 39 in good health. This chain uses TRBV7-2 with TRBJ2-5, with a possible D match to TRBD1 (5 bases). Gene TRBJ2-7 matches the end of the DNA better, so the J call may be wrong. CDR3 sequence reads: CASSTQPTGFIASYEQYF. CDR3 nucleotide sequence: TGTGCCAGCAGCACGCAACCCACAGGTTTTATTGCTTCCTACGAGCAGTACTTC.